The 30 T cell receptor beta chains in this list originate from one sample, sequenced in a study of T cell clonality in common variable immunodeficiency (dated by TCRdb to the mid-2010s). The library relied on the immunoSEQ multiplex PCR assay. Sourced from immuneACCESS, this table was stored by TCRdb with only in-frame sequences that have V and J called. A share of the clones is absent; for the studies checked, an unresolved V gene accounts for under half, and the remainder has no known explanation. The table records about 20,000 clones for this sample, and not one of them appears only once. Under 3% of the sample goes to the ten largest clones. These receptors' targets are unknown. Study-wide findings and limitations: CVID TCRbeta sequences were reported to have fewer deletions and N-nucleotide insertions and to lack highly modified clones with 13 or more V deletions.

The sample comprised peripheral blood mononuclear cells. These receptor sequences come from a human donor with common variable immunodeficiency.

As regards this clone: The read falls 3 residues short of the CDR3 end, and the missing part is taken from the germline J gene. This chain uses TRBV7-9 with TRBJ1-1, with 8 nucleotides matching TRBD1. The length of the CDR3 is 11 residues. CDR1 is SEHNR and CDR2 is FQNEAQ in the germline V gene (reference sequence). The chain's CDR3 is CASSLDRGAFF. CDR3 bases read: TGTGCCAGCAGCTTAGACAGGGGG.

This clone has a handful of counts. Sequence at one end of the junction differs from germline and may be a read error. The read comes to an end 3 residues before the CDR3 does, leaving the germline J gene to fill in the end. J is TRBJ2-7 and V is TRBV7-7; 10 bases align to TRBD1. The CDR3 loop spans 15 amino acids. CDR1 is SSHAT and CDR2 is FNYEAQ in the germline V gene (reference sequence). The CDR3 here is CASRRRDRGAYEQYF. The DNA read from the CDR3 is TGTGCTAGCAGGCGCCGGGACAGGGGAGCATACGAG.

A few counts support this clone. Read coverage stops 3 residues before the CDR3 terminus; the germline J gene supplies the remainder. The rearrangement links TRBV18 to TRBJ1-2; TRBD1 agrees at 9 bases. The V gene's germline CDR1 is KGHSH and CDR2 LQKENI. The CDR3 spans 17 residues. CDR3 sequence: CASSYLSGTGQHRGYTF. CDR3 bases read: TGTGCCAGCTCCTATCTTTCCGGGACAGGGCAACATAGGGGC.

In its sample, this clone was seen a few times. The read gets to within 3 residues of the CDR3 end, and the germline J gene fills in the rest. The rearrangement uses TRBV6-1 and TRBJ2-1; a possible D gene is TRBD2 (6 bases). Trimming took 4 bases from V and 3 from J, leaving 16 bases between them. CDR1 and CDR2 (germline): MNHNS, SASEGT. The CDR3 sequence is 16 residues long. This CDR3 reads CASSGGLQLNYNEQFF. The CDR3 DNA, read in part, is TGTGCCAGCAGTGGGGGACTCCAACTAAACTACAATGAG.

In this sample, this clone turned up a few times. The read finishes 3 residues shy of the CDR3 end, and the germline J gene is used to complete it. This chain uses TRBV18 with TRBJ1-2, with 11 bases matching TRBD1. J gave up 4 bases and V 3 bases, and 10 bases lay outside the gene matches. This CDR3 spans 17 amino acids. CDR1 is KGHSH and CDR2 is LQKENI in the germline V gene. CDR3 region: CASSPGQGGHSAYGYTF. Partial CDR3 DNA: TGTGCCAGCTCACCGGGACAGGGGGGACATTCAGCCTATGGC.

As for this clone: The read terminates 3 residues ahead of where the CDR3 ends, so the germline J gene completes it. This rearrangement joins TRBV18 to TRBJ2-3; D is ambiguous. Trimming shortened V by 0 bases and J by 0 bases, and 7 bases separated the two germline ends. The germline gives CDR1 KGHSH, CDR2 LQKENI. The CDR3 totals 15 residues. The sequenced part of the CDR3 DNA is TGTGCCAGCTCACCACCTCCCGGTAGCACAGATACG. Its protein product is CASSPPPGSTDT. In full, the CDR3 is CASSPPPGSTDTQYF. The full variable domain, rest sourced from reference TRBV18 and TRBJ2-3, is NAGVMQNPRHLVRRRGQEARLRCSPMKGHSHVYWYRQLPEEGLKFMVYLQKENIIDESGMPKERFSAEFPKEGPSILRIQQVVRGDSAAYFCASSPPPGSTDTQYFGPGTRLTVL.

About this clone itself: Read data end 3 residues before the CDR3 end; the end is taken from the germline J gene. This sequence joins TRBV19 and TRBJ1-5; tentative D call: TRBD1 (5 bases). This CDR3 is 16 amino acids long. V shed 10 bases and J shed 2 bases, with 21 bases lying between them. Germline V lookup: CDR1 LNHDA, CDR2 SQIVND (reference sequence). The CDR3 spells CATGGVSTGGNQPQHF. CDR3 bases read: TGTGCCACCGGGGGGGTTTCAACCGGGGGCAATCAGCCC.

In regard to this clone: Coverage ceases 3 residues before the CDR3 finishes, and the germline J gene fills in the end. The V call is TRBV18, the J call TRBJ1-1, with D perhaps TRBD1 (5 bases). Trimming shortened V by 1 base and J by 1 base, and 7 bases separated the two germline ends. The CDR3 length is 14 residues. Germline lookup yields CDR1 KGHSH and CDR2 LQKENI. CDR3 DNA (partial): TGTGCCAGCTCACCACAAGACAGGAACACTGAA. This gives the protein CASSPQDRNTE. In full, the CDR3 reads CASSPQDRNTEAFF.

This clone was seen only a few times. With the read ending 3 residues before the CDR3 end, the germline J gene is used to fill in that end. This chain links TRBV19 with TRBJ2-5; either TRBD1 or TRBD2 may supply D (5 bases each). There are 13 residues in the CDR3. The V end lost 5 bases, the J end lost 4 bases, and 11 bases lay between the germline ends. Germline values: CDR1 LNHDA, CDR2 SQIVND (reference sequence). The covered CDR3 bases are TGTGCCAGTAGTGAGGGAAGGGGAGAGACC. Translating it yields CASSEGRGET. The full CDR3 reads CASSEGRGETQYF. Combining the CDR3 with reference TRBV19 and TRBJ2-5 gives the whole variable domain DGGITQSPKYLFRKEGQNVTLSCEQNLNHDAMYWYRQDPGQGLRLIYYSQIVNDFQKGDIAEGYSVSREKKESFPLTVTSAQKNPTAFYLCASSEGRGETQYFGPGTRLLVL.

This clone was picked up a small number of times. The read stops 3 residues short of the end of the CDR3; the missing end is completed from the germline J gene. The rearrangement joins TRBV2 to TRBJ2-1; D ambiguous. The V gene's germline CDR1 is SNHLY and CDR2 FYNNEI. The CDR3 contains 13 residues. V was cut by 5 bases and J by 7 bases, with 12 bases left in between. The CDR3 is CASSITRTNEQFF. Partial CDR3 DNA: TGTGCCAGCAGTATAACTCGCACGAATGAG. Combining the CDR3 with reference TRBV2 and TRBJ2-1 gives the whole variable domain EPEVTQTPSHQVTQMGQEVILRCVPISNHLYFYWYRQILGQKVEFLVSFYNNEISEKSEIFDDQFSVERPDGSNFTLKIRSTKLEDSAMYFCASSITRTNEQFFGPGTRLTVL.

A word on this clone: The sequence runs out 3 residues before the end of the CDR3; the remainder is reconstructed from the germline J gene. V and J are TRBV7-9 and TRBJ1-4, with 7 bases aligning to TRBD1. This CDR3 region has 15 residues. Trimming at V came to 5 bases and at J to 0 bases, leaving 3 bases not matched to a gene. Germline lookup yields CDR1 SEHNR and CDR2 FQNEAQ (reference sequence). CDR3: CASSPQGATNEKLFF. CDR3 DNA, as far as it was read: TGTGCCAGCAGCCCGCAGGGGGCAACTAATGAAAAA.

By sample fraction, this clone is medium-sized. Coverage ceases 3 residues before the CDR3 finishes, and the germline J gene fills in the end. The chain is built from TRBV9 and TRBJ2-1; tentative D call: TRBD1 (5 bases). The germline V gene has CDR1 SGDLS and CDR2 YYNGEE. The CDR3 consists of 15 residues. The ends were cut back, 0 bases at V and 1 base at J, with 8 bases in the middle. CDR3: CASSVEDSSYNEQFF. CDR3 DNA (partial): TGTGCCAGCAGCGTAGAAGACAGTTCCTACAATGAG.

Note on this clone: The read is 3 residues too short to cover the CDR3 end, so that end is filled in from the germline J gene. The V call is TRBV18, the J call TRBJ1-6; 7 bases are shared with TRBD1. This CDR3 has 14 amino acids. The V segment lost 6 bases and the J segment 7 bases; nucleotides outside the gene matches: 6. Per germline, CDR1 KGHSH and CDR2 LQKENI. The CDR3 sequence is CASSPSGGNSPLHF. CDR3 DNA (partial): TGTGCCAGCTCCCCTTCAGGGGGGAATTCACCC.

In regard to this clone: Coverage ceases 3 residues before the CDR3 finishes, and the germline J gene fills in the end. The chain joins TRBV7-9 to TRBJ1-4; TRBD1 is a possible D gene (6 bases). The CDR3 loop spans 14 amino acids. Trimming stripped 5 bases from V and 8 bases from J, with 15 bases between. The germline V gene has CDR1 SEHNR and CDR2 FQNEAQ (reference sequence). CDR3 in amino acids: CASSPGGAQEKLFF. The CDR3 bases that were read are TGTGCCAGCAGCCCTGGGGGGGCGCAGGAAAAA. The complete variable domain, with remaining parts taken from reference TRBV7-9 and TRBJ1-4, reads DTGVSQNPRHKITKRGQNVTFRCDPISEHNRLYWYRQTLGQGPEFLTYFQNEAQLEKSRLLSDRFSAERPKGSFSTLEIQRTEQGDSAMYLCASSPGGAQEKLFFGSGTQLSVL.

This clone occurred a few times. Read sequence stops 3 residues before the CDR3 end, and the germline J gene provides the missing end. The V call is TRBV7-2, the J call TRBJ1-2; TRBD1 is a possible D gene (5 bases). CDR1 and CDR2 from the germline V gene are SGHTA and FQGNSA. The V gene lost 5 bases and the J gene lost 3 bases, with 13 bases spanning the gap. The CDR3 has 14 residues. This CDR3 reads CASSQRPGDYGYTF. Incomplete CDR3 DNA: TGTGCCAGCAGCCAGCGCCCGGGGGACTATGGC.

About this clone: The read falls 3 residues short of the CDR3 end, and the missing part is taken from the germline J gene. The chain couples TRBV23-1 to TRBJ2-2; 7 bases fit TRBD1. TRBV23-1 qualifies as an ORF whose function is uncertain. The CDR3 length is 16 residues. The V and J ends lost 4 bases and 1 base, in that order; junction bases with no gene match: 6. The CDR3 DNA, read in part, is TGCGCCAGCAGTCCGTCGACAGGGTGGAACACCGGGGAG. Translation: CASSPSTGWNTGE. The entire CDR3 protein reads CASSPSTGWNTGELFF.

This clone was observed a handful of times. The CDR3 is cut off 3 residues early in the read; its end comes from the germline J gene. This chain uses TRBV19 with TRBJ1-5; D is possibly TRBD1 (6 bases). V lost 7 bases to trimming and J lost 4 bases, with 17 bases between them. CDR1 is LNHDA, CDR2 SQIVND, per germline (reference sequence). The CDR3 runs 15 residues. The CDR3 protein is CASNPQGYGNQPQHF. CDR3 DNA (partial): TGTGCCAGTAACCCACAGGGATATGGTAATCAGCCC.

This clone turned up a few times. The sequenced fragment ends 3 residues before the CDR3 boundary, so the rest is inferred from the germline J gene. This rearrangement joins TRBV30 to TRBJ2-2; TRBD2 matches at 9 bases. CDR3 size: 13 residues. Germline CDR1 reads GTSNPN; CDR2 reads SVGIG (reference sequence). Unmatched junction bases numbered 1, after V lost 8 bases and J lost 0 bases. CDR3 amino acids: CARLAANTGELFF. The CDR3 bases that were read are TGTGCCAGACTAGCGGCGAACACCGGGGAG.

For this clone: The CDR3 goes on 3 residues after the read ends, and that part is filled in from the germline J gene. The chain employs TRBV18 and TRBJ2-5, with 10 bases lining up with TRBD1. This CDR3 is 15 amino acids long. The J segment lost 5 bases and the V segment lost 3 bases, leaving 6 bases of the junction unmatched. The germline V gene encodes CDR1 KGHSH and CDR2 LQKENI. CDR3 amino acids: CASSPGQGLSETQYF. The sequenced part of the CDR3 DNA is TGTGCCAGCTCACCGGGACAGGGGCTGTCGGAGACC.

This clone was counted between two and nine times. The read ends 3 residues shy of where the CDR3 ends; the end is completed using the germline J gene. The rearrangement uses TRBV18 and TRBJ2-3; 8 bases align to TRBD2. With 4 bases clipped from V and 6 bases from J, the junction kept 9 bases outside the gene matches. Germline V lookup: CDR1 KGHSH, CDR2 LQKENI. CDR3 length: 15 residues. The CDR3 protein is CASSRLGGASDTQYF. The part of the CDR3 DNA that was read is TGTGCCAGCTCACGCCTCGGGGGGGCCTCGGATACG.

This clone has just a few counts. The sequenced fragment ends 3 residues before the CDR3 boundary, so the rest is inferred from the germline J gene. The rearrangement joins TRBV19 to TRBJ1-2; a possible D gene is TRBD1 (6 bases). Per the germline V gene, CDR1 is LNHDA and CDR2 is SQIVND (reference sequence). The CDR3 length is 15 residues. CDR3 residues: CASSPSEGEGHGYTF. CDR3 DNA (partial): TGTGCCAGTAGCCCCTCGGAGGGGGAGGGGCACGGC.

A few counts support this clone. The CDR3 is cut off 3 residues early in the read; its end comes from the germline J gene. The chain employs TRBV6-1 and TRBJ1-5; D perhaps matches TRBD1 (5 bases). V lost 1 base to trimming and J lost 5 bases, with 12 bases between them. CDR1 is MNHNS and CDR2 is SASEGT in the germline V gene. The CDR3 is 15 residues long. CDR3 loop: CASSEGGGFYQPQHF. Incomplete CDR3 DNA: TGTGCCAGCAGTGAAGGGGGGGGTTTTTATCAGCCC.

This clone has just a few counts. The CDR3 is cut off 3 residues early in the read; its end comes from the germline J gene. The rearrangement links TRBV7-2 to TRBJ2-1; D is unclear. V was pared by 1 base and J by 3 bases, with 7 bases between. The germline CDR1 and CDR2 sequences are SGHTA and FQGNSA. The CDR3 totals 14 residues. CDR3 sequence reads: CASSLGQDYNEQFF. The CDR3 DNA, read in part, is TGTGCCAGCAGCTTAGGGCAGGACTACAATGAG.

This clone was counted many times. The read ends 3 residues early relative to the CDR3; the germline J gene fills the gap. V and J are TRBV29-1 and TRBJ2-7; the D gene is possibly TRBD1 (6 bases). This CDR3 comprises 12 residues. Trimming removed 7 bases from V and 4 bases from J, with 14 bases in between. Looked up from germline, CDR1 is SQVTM and CDR2 is ANQGSEA. The CDR3 here is CSASGHRYEQYF. The part of the CDR3 DNA that was read is TGCAGCGCCTCGGGACACCGTTACGAG.

This clone was seen more than once but under ten times. Read data end 3 residues before the CDR3 end; the end is taken from the germline J gene. This rearrangement joins TRBV6-1 to TRBJ1-3, with 7 bases identical to TRBD1. The CDR3 extends over 17 amino acids. V shed 2 bases and J 5 bases; nucleotides not matched to a gene: 12. Per the germline V gene, CDR1 is MNHNS and CDR2 is SASEGT. CDR3 DNA (partial): TGTGCCAGCAGTGAATATGGTGTGGCAGGGGGGAGAAACACC. This encodes CASSEYGVAGGRNT. The whole CDR3 sequence is CASSEYGVAGGRNTIYF.

To note about this clone: The CDR3 extends 3 residues past the end of the read, so its final part is completed from the germline J gene. The V call is TRBV7-2, the J call TRBJ1-4; TRBD1 is a possible D gene (5 bases). The CDR3 has 15 residues. Germline assignment: CDR1 SGHTA and CDR2 FQGNSA. V lost 0 bases and J lost 5, with 10 bases in between. The sequenced CDR3 bases are TGTGCCAGCAGCTTAGCGACAGCCCAAAATGAAAAA. Translated: CASSLATAQNEK. The CDR3 reads in full as CASSLATAQNEKLFF. Full variable domain (missing parts from reference TRBV7-2 and TRBJ1-4): GAGVSQSPSNKVTEKGKDVELRCDPISGHTALYWYRQSLGQGLEFLIYFQGNSAPDKSGLPSDRFSAERTGGSVSTLTIQRTQQEDSAVYLCASSLATAQNEKLFFGSGTQLSVL.

This clone has just a few counts. The CDR3 end lies 3 residues beyond the end of the read and is filled in from the germline J gene. This chain links TRBV18 with TRBJ1-2; D is unresolved. The germline V and J ends were trimmed by 2 bases and 6 bases, with 13 bases remaining between them. In germline, CDR1 is KGHSH, CDR2 LQKENI. The CDR3 extends over 14 amino acids. Partial CDR3 DNA: TGTGCCAGCTCACCAGTTGATAGCAACAATGGC. It specifies CASSPVDSNNG. The whole CDR3 region reads CASSPVDSNNGYTF.

This clone occurred a few times. The CDR3 end is not reached by the read, which stops 3 residues before it; the germline J gene fills it in. V is TRBV2 and J is TRBJ2-7, with a possible D match to TRBD2 (6 bases). This CDR3 comprises 14 residues. CDR1 SNHLY and CDR2 FYNNEI come from the germline V gene. V was pared by 6 bases and J by 3 bases, with 15 bases between. The DNA read from the CDR3 is TGTGCCAGCAGGGGGCAACTCGGGAGCTACGAG. Encoded protein: CASRGQLGSYE. The whole CDR3 region reads CASRGQLGSYEQYF. Drawing the rest from reference TRBV2 and TRBJ2-7, the complete variable domain is EPEVTQTPSHQVTQMGQEVILRCVPISNHLYFYWYRQILGQKVEFLVSFYNNEISEKSEIFDDQFSVERPDGSNFTLKIRSTKLEDSAMYFCASRGQLGSYEQYFGPGTRLTVT.

This clone was counted only a few times. The read falls 3 residues short of the CDR3 end, and the missing part is taken from the germline J gene. The chain joins TRBV7-9 to TRBJ1-1, with 8 bases matching TRBD1. The CDR3 consists of 14 residues. V lost 5 bases, J lost 1 base, and 3 bases stayed unmatched. Germline V gene lookup returns CDR1 SEHNR and CDR2 FQNEAQ (reference sequence). Partial CDR3 DNA: TGTGCCAGCAGCGTCGGACAGGGGAACACTGAA. Translation: CASSVGQGNTE. The whole CDR3 region reads CASSVGQGNTEAFF.

This clone was seen a handful of times. The read stops 3 residues short of the end of the CDR3; the missing end is completed from the germline J gene. The J gene is TRBJ1-1, the V gene TRBV19; D not certain. The CDR3 contains 13 residues. Looked up from germline, CDR1 is LNHDA and CDR2 is SQIVND (reference sequence). Trimming took 6 bases from V and 1 from J, leaving 9 bases between them. The CDR3 bases that were read are TGTGCCAGTAGCAACATGCCGAACACTGAA. This translates into CASSNMPNTE. The whole CDR3 reads CASSNMPNTEAFF.